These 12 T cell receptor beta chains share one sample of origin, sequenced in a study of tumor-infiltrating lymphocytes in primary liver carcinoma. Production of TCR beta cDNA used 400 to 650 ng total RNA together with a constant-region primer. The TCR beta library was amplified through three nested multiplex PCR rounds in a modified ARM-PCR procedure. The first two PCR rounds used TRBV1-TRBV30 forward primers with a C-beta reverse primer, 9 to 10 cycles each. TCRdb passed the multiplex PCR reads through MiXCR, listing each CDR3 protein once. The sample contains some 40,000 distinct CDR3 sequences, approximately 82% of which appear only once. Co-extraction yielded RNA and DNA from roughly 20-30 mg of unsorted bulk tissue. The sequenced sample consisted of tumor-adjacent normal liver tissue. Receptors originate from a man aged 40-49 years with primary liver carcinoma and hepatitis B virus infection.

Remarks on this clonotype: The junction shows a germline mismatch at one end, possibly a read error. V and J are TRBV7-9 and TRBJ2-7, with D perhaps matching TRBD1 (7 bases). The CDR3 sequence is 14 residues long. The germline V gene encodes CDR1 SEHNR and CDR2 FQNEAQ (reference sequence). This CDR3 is CASGLEGARDEQYF. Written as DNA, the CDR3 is TGTGCCAGCGGCTTAGAGGGGGCGCGGGACGAACAGTACTTC.

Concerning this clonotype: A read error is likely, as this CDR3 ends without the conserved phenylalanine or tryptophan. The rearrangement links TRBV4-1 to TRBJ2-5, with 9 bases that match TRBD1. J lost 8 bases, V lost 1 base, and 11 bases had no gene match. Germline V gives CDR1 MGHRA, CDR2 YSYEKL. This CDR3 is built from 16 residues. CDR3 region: CASSQGDRGLIDTQYT. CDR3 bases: TGCGCCAGCAGCCAAGGAGACAGGGGGTTGATAGATACCCAGTACACC.

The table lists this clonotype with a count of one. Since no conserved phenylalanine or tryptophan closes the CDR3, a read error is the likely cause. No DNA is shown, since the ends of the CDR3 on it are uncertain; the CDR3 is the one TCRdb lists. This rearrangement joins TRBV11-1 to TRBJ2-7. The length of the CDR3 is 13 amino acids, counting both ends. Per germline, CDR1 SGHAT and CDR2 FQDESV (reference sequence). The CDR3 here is CASRGKRSYKQYP.

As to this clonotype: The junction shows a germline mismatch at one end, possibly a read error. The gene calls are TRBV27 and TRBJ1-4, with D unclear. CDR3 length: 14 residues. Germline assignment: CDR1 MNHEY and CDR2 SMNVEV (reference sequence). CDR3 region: CASSLSGGSEKLFF. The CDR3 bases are TGTGCCAGCAGTCTATCGGGTGGTAGCGAAAAACTGTTTTTT.

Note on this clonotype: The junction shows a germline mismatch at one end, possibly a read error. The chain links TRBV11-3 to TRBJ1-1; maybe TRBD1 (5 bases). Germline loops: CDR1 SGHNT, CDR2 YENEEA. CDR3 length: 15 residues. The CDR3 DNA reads TGTGACAGCAGCCGCGGGGGGTCAAGGAACACTGAAGCTTTCTTT. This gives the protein CDSSRGGSRNTEAFF.

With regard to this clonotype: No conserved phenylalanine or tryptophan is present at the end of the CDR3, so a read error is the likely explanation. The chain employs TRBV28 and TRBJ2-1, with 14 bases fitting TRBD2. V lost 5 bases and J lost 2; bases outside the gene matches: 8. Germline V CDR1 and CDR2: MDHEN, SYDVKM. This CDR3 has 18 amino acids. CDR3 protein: CASSPLRLAGGPYNEQFI. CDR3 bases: TGTGCCAGCAGTCCCCTAAGACTAGCGGGAGGGCCCTACAATGAGCAGTTCATC.

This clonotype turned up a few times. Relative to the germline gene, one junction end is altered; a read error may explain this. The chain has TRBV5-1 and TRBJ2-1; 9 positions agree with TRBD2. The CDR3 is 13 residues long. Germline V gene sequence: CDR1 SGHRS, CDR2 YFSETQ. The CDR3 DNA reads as TGCGCCAGCAGCTCGACGGGACTAGCTGAGCAACTCTTC. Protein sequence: CASSSTGLAEQLF.

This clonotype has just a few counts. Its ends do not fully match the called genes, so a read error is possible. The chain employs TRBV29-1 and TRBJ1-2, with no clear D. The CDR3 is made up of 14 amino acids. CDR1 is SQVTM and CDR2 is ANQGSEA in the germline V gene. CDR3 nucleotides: TGCAGAGTCCTTTTCCAGGATCCTAAGTATGGCTACACCTTC. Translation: CRVLFQDPKYGYTF.

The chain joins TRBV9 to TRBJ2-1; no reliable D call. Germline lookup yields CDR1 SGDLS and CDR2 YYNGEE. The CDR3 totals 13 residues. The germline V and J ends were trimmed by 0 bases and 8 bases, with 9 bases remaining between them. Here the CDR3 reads CASSVVVGDEQFF. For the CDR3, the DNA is TGTGCCAGCAGCGTAGTGGTAGGAGATGAGCAGTTCTTC.

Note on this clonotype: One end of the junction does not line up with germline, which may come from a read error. The CDR3 nucleotides are TGTGCCAGCGGAAATAGCGGGAGCTCCTACGATGAGCAGTTCTTC. Translation: CASGNSGSSYDEQFF. The chain links TRBV28 to TRBJ2-1; 9 bases line up with TRBD2. This CDR3 is built from 15 residues. Germline V gene sequence: CDR1 MDHEN, CDR2 SYDVKM.

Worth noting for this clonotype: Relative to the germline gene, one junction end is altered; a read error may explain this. This CDR3 is CTSSYRGPATSIPYEQYF. The CDR3 region has the DNA TGTACCAGCAGTTACAGGGGCCCTGCCACTTCGATACCCTACGAGCAATACTTC. The chain recombines TRBV6-5 with TRBJ2-7; 7 bases are shared with TRBD1. Germline-derived CDR1 and CDR2 are MNHEY and SVGAGI. This CDR3 spans 18 amino acids.

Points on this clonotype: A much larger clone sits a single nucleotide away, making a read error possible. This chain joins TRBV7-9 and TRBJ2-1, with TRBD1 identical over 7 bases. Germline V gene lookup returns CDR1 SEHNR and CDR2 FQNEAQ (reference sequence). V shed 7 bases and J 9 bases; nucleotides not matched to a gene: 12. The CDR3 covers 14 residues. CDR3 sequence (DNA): TGTGCCAGCAACTCAGGGGGACGGGACAGTGAGCAGTTCTTC. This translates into CASNSGGRDSEQFF. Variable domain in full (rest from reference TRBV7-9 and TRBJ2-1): DTGVSQNPRHKITKRGQNVTFRCDPISEHNRLYWYRQTLGQGPEFLTYFQNEAQLEKSRLLSDRFSAERPKGSFSTLEIQRTEQGDSAMYLCASNSGGRDSEQFFGPGTRLTVL.